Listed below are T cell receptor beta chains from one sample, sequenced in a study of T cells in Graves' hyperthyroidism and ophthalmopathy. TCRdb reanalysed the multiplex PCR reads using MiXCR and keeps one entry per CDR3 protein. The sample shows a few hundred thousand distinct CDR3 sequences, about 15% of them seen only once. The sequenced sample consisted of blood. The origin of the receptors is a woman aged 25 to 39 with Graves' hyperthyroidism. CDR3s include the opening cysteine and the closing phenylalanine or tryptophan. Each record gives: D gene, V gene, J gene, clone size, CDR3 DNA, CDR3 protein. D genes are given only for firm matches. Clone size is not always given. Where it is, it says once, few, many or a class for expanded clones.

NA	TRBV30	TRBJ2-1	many	TGTGCCTGGAGCGCTGGAACCTACAATGAGCAGTTCTTC	CAWSAGTYNEQFF
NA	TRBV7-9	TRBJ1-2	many	TGTGCCAGCAGCGGACGACAGAACTATGGCTACACCTTC	CASSGRQNYGYTF
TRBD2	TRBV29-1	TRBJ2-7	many	TGCAGCGTTGAAGATCTAAAGACTAGCGGGATGCGCGAGCAGTACTTC	CSVEDLKTSGMREQYF
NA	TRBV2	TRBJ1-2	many	TGTGCCAGCAGGGATGCGAACTATGGCTACACCTTC	CASRDANYGYTF
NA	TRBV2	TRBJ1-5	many	TGTGCCAGCAGACCCGGGACTTCGCCTAATCAGCCCCAGCATTTT	CASRPGTSPNQPQHF
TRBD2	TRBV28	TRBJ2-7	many	TGTGCCAGCAGTTCCCCCCGACTAGCGGGAGTCTCCGAGCAGTACTTC	CASSSPRLAGVSEQYF
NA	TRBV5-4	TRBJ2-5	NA	TGTGCCAGCAGCTTGGAGAAAACCAACCAAGAGACCCAGTACTTC	CASSLEKTNQETQYF
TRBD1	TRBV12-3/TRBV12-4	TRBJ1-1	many	TGTGCCAGCAGTTCCCGACCGGACAGGGGGCGGACTGAAGCTTTCTTT	CASSSRPDRGRTEAFF
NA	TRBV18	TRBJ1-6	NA	TGTGCCAGCTCACCAGGGAACTATAATTCACCCCTCCACTTT	CASSPGNYNSPLHF
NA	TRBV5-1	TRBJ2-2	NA	TGCGCCAGCAGCTTGTGGGCTAGCGCGAACACCGGGGAGCTGTTTTTT	CASSLWASANTGELFF
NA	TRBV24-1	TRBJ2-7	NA	TGTGCCACCGGGGACCCCTACGAGCAGTACTTC	CATGDPYEQYF
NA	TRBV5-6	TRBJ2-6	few	TGTGCCAGCAGCTTGGTGGTCTCTGGGGCCAACGTCCTGACTTTC	CASSLVVSGANVLTF
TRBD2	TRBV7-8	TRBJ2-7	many	TGTGCCAGCAGCTGGCGGACTAGAGGGGAGCAGTACTTC	CASSWRTRGEQYF
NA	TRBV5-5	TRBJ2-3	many	TGTGCCAGCAGCTTGGCGGAGAGGTCAGGAGGAGATACGCAGTATTTT	CASSLAERSGGDTQYF
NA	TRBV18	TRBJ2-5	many	TGTGCCAGCTCACCACCCGGTATGAGGGAGACCCAGTACTTC	CASSPPGMRETQYF
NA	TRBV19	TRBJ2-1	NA	TGTGCCAGTAGTATGGTACAGGCCGCTGTAGGCAATGAGCAGTTCTTC	CASSMVQAAVGNEQFF
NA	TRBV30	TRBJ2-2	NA	TGTGCCTGGGGTAAGCGGGCTAACACCGGGGAGCTGTTTTTT	CAWGKRANTGELFF
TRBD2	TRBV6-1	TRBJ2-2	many	TGTGCCAGCAGGGGACTAGCGGGAGTTCCCAAGGAGCTGTTTTTT	CASRGLAGVPKELFF
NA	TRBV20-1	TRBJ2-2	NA	TGCAGTGCTAAGACAGCGTCGAGTACCGGGGAGCTGTTTTTT	CSAKTASSTGELFF
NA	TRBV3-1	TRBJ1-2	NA	TGTGCCAGCAGCCAAACAAGGACAGAAATCTATGGCTACACCTTC	CASSQTRTEIYGYTF
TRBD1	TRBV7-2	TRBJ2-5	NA	TGTGCCAGCAGCTTCGGACAGGGCCAGACCCAGTACTTC	CASSFGQGQTQYF
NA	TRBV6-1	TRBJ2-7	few	NA	CASSSTSVQYF
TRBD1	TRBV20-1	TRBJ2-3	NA	TGCAGTGCTAGCCCCGGGACAGGGGATTTTTCAGATACGCAGTATTTT	CSASPGTGDFSDTQYF
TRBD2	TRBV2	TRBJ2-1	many	TGTGCCAGCAGTGGGACTAGCGGGAGAGGTGAGCAGTTCTTC	CASSGTSGRGEQFF
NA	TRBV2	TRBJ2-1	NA	TGTGCCAGCAGTGTACCACCTATAATATACGATGGCGTATACAATGAGCAGTTCTTC	CASSVPPIIYDGVYNEQFF
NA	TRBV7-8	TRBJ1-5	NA	TGTGCCAGCAGCTTAGTAACCGAAAATCAGCCCCAGCATTTT	CASSLVTENQPQHF
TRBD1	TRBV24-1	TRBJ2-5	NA	TGTGCCACCAGTGATTTCGGGACAGGCTTACAAGAGACCCAGTACTTC	CATSDFGTGLQETQYF
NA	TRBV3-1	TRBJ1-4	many	TGTGCCAGCAGCCAAGGGTACAGGGACCCGGATAATGAAAAACTGTTTTTT	CASSQGYRDPDNEKLFF
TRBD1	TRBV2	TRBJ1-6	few	TGTGCCAGATGGGACAGGGATAATTCACCCCTCCACTTT	CARWDRDNSPLHF
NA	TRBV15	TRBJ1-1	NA	TGTGCCACCAGCAGGCCCCAACTCGCGGTGAACACTGAAGCTTTCTTT	CATSRPQLAVNTEAFF
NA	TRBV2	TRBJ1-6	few	TGTGCCAGCAGTGAAATGGGGGCGGGTTCACCCCTCCACTTT	CASSEMGAGSPLHF
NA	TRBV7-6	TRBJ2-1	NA	TGTGCCAGCAGTCAGAAATACAATGAGCAGTTCTTC	CASSQKYNEQFF
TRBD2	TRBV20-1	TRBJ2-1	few	TGCAGTGCCCCGGGGGGAAATTTTAATGAGCAGTTCTTC	CSAPGGNFNEQFF
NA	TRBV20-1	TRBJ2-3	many	TGCAGTGCTAGGGCAGGGGGCACAGATACGCAGTATTTT	CSARAGGTDTQYF
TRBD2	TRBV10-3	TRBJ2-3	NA	TGTGCCATCAGTGAGGGACTAGCGGGGAGCACAGATACGCAGTATTTT	CAISEGLAGSTDTQYF
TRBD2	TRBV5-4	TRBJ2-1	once	TGTGCCAGCAGCTTCATACTAGCGGACAATGAGCAGTTCTTC	CASSFILADNEQFF
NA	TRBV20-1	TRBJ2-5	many	TGCAGTGCTAGAACCTCATTCAGGACCCAGTACTTC	CSARTSFRTQYF
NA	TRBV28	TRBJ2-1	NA	TGTGCCAGCAGTGCCCCGTTTGTCAATGAGCAGTTCTTC	CASSAPFVNEQFF
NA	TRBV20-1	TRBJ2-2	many	TGCAGTGCTAGTCCCGGGACCAACACCGGGGAGCTGTTTTTT	CSASPGTNTGELFF
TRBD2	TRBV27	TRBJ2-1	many	TGTGCCAGTAAATCCGGGACTAGCGGTACTACCGAGCAGTTCTTC	CASKSGTSGTTEQFF
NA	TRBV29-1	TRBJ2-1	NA	TGCAGCCCAAACCCGGGACACTCTTGCAATGAGCAGTTCTTC	CSPNPGHSCNEQFF
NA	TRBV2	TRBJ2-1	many	TGTGCCAGCACAGAGGGTTACAATGAGCAGTTCTTC	CASTEGYNEQFF
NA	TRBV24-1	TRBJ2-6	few	TGTGCCACCAGTGATTTTAGGGGCACTGGGGCCAACGTCCTGACTTTC	CATSDFRGTGANVLTF
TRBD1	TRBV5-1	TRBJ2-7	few	TGCGCCAGCCGGAGGACAGGGGCAGGATCGGGGCTCTACGAGCAGTACTTC	CASRRTGAGSGLYEQYF
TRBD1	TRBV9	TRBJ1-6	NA	TGTGCCAGATTTAACCGGGACAGGCCAGGACCCCTCCACTTT	CARFNRDRPGPLHF
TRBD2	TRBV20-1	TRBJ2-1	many	TGCAGTGCTAGAGTGGTGGGACTAGCGGGGACTTACAATGAGCAGTTCTTC	CSARVVGLAGTYNEQFF
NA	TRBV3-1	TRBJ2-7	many	TGTGCCAGCAGCCAAAGCGGTCGGGTTTACAGGAACTACGAGCAGTACTTC	CASSQSGRVYRNYEQYF
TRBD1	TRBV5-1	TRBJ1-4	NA	TGCGCCAGCAGCTTAGGGACAGGGGGGAATGAAAAACTGTTTTTT	CASSLGTGGNEKLFF
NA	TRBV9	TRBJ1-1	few	TGTGCCAGCAGCGGATGGGACGTCAATACGAACACTGAAGCTTTCTTT	CASSGWDVNTNTEAFF